This T cell receptor beta chain is drawn from a study of memory CD4+ T cells and cytomegalovirus serostatus. Study context: Of the healthy Belgian adults, 9 were CMV seropositive and more than 20 seronegative. General study points: CMV serostatus prediction reached median AUC about 0.95, or 0.9 with US-trained model. Of under 200 reported CMV TCRbeta sequences, under 70 were found in memory CD4+ repertoires.

The sort gate was single viable CD3+CD4+CD8-CD45RO+ cells for memory CD4+ T cells. Sequencing used immunoSEQ multiplex PCR; TCRdb keeps in-frame clones, though not all of them. The sample records under 100,000 clones, more than 70% being singletons. This clone has only one observation. Its antigen is not known. This CDR3 has 15 residues. V gave up 0 bases and J gave up 3 bases, with 9 bases separating them. Germline-derived CDR1 and CDR2 are SGHRS and YFSETQ. The chain links TRBV5-1 to TRBJ1-4; perhaps TRBD1 as D (5 bases). Material for sequencing was memory CD4+ T cells from blood. This clonotype originated in an adult in good health and CMV-seronegative. This chain's CDR3 is CASSLEGTSNEKLFF. The CDR3 DNA follows: TGCGCCAGCAGCTTGGAGGGGACCTCTAATGAAAAACTGTTTTTT.